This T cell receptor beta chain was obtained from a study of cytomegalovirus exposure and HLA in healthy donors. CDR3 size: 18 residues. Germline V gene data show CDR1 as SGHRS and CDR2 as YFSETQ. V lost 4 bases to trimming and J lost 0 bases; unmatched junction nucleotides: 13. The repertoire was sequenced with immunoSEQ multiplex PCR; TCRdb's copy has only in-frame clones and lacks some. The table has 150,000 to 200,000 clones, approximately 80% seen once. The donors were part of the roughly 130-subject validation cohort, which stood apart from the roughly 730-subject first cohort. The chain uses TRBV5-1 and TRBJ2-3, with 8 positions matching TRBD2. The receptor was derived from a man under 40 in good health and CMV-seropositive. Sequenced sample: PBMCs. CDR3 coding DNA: TGCGCCAGCAGCCCGAGGGTTAGCGGGGAAACTAGCACAGATACGCAGTATTTT. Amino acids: CASSPRVSGETSTDTQYF.